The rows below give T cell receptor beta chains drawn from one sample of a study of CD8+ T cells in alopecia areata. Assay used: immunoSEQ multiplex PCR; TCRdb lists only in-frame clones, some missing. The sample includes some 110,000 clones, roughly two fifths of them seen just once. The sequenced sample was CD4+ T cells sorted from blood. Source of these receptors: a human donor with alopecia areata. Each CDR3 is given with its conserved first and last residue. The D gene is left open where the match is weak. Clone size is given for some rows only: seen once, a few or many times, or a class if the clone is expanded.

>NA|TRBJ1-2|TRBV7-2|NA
TGTGCCAGCAGCTTAGACGGAGGAGGGGGCTACACCTTC
CASSLDGGGGYTF
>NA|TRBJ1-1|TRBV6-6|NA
TGTGCCAGCAGTTACTCTGGGACGAAAAACAAGGCTTTCTTT
CASSYSGTKNKAFF
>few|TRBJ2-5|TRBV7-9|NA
TGTGCCAGCTGCACTGGAGGGGGTGAGACCCAGTACTTC
CASCTGGGETQYF
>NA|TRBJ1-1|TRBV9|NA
TGTGCCAGCAGCGTAGGTGGACTCATGAACACTGAAGCTTTCTTT
CASSVGGLMNTEAFF
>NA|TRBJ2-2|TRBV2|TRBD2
TGTGCCAGCACGGCGCGGGAGGGCCCCGGGGAGCTGTTTTTT
CASTAREGPGELFF
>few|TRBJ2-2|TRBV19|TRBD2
TGTGCCAGTAGCGGGAGGGACGGACCCGGGGAGCTGTTTTTT
CASSGRDGPGELFF
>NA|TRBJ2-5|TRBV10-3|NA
TGTGCCATCAGTTGGGGGGAAGGTGGGACCCAGTACTTC
CAISWGEGGTQYF
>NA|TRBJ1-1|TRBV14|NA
TGTGCCAGCAGCGCTCAGATGAACACTGAAGCTTTCTTT
CASSAQMNTEAFF
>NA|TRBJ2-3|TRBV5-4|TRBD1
TGTGCCAGCAGCTTACAGGGGGCGCCGGGTACGCAGTATTTT
CASSLQGAPGTQYF
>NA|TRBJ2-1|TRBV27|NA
TGTGCCAGCAGTCGCTACAATGAGCAGTTCTTC
CASSRYNEQFF
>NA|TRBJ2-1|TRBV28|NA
TGTGCCAGCAGTTTTCTCTCTAGCCGCTACTACAATGAGCAGTTCTTC
CASSFLSSRYYNEQFF
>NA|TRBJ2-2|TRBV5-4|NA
TGTGCCAGCAGCTTGGATAATGGGGCCGCGAACACCGGGGAGCTGTTTTTT
CASSLDNGAANTGELFF
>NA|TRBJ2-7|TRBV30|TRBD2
TGTGCCTGGTGGCTAGCGGGAGGGGGCGAGCAGTACTTC
CAWWLAGGGEQYF
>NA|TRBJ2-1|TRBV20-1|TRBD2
TGCAGTGCTAGATCGGGACTAGACCAGTTCTTC
CSARSGLDQFF
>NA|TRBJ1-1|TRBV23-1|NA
TGCGCCAGCAGTCAAAGGAGGGGATCCCCCACTGAAGCTTTCTTT
CASSQRRGSPTEAFF
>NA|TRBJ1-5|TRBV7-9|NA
TGTGCCAGCGCAGAATCGGGTCAGCCCCAGCATTTT
CASAESGQPQHF
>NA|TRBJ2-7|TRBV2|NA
TGTGCCAGCTGGGCGGGCAGGGTGGTCGAGCAGTACTTC
CASWAGRVVEQYF
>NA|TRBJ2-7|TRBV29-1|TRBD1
TGCAGCGTTGGGGGGCCGGGTCCCAGGGGGTACGAGCAGTACTTC
CSVGGPGPRGYEQYF
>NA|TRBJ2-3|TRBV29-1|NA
TGCAGCGTTGGGGCCAGCCACACAGATACGCAGTATTTT
CSVGASHTDTQYF
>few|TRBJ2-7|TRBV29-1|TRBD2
TGCAGCGTCGCCCGGGGGGGGCGGGGAGCGGACGAGCAGTACTTC
CSVARGGRGADEQYF
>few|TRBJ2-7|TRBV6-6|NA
TGTGCCAGCAGCCCACAGAAAACCGAGCAGTACTTC
CASSPQKTEQYF
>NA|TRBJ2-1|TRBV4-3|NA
TGCGCCAGCAGCGTATCGGCGGGTATTGAGCAGTTCTTC
CASSVSAGIEQFF
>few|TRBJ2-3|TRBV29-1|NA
TGCAGCGTTGAGGACAGCTCTAGCACAGATACGCAGTATTTT
CSVEDSSSTDTQYF
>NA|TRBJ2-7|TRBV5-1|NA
TGCGCCAGCAGGCTATCCTACGAGCAGTACTTC
CASRLSYEQYF
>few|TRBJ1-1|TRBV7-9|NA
TGTGCCAGCAGCTCAAATGAAGCTTTCTTT
CASSSNEAFF
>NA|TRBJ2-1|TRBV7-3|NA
TGTGCCAGCAGCTTAAATGCCCTCCCGGACTCGTACAATGAGCAGTTCTTC
CASSLNALPDSYNEQFF
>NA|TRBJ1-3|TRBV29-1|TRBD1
TGCAGCGTTGCAAGAGGGACAGAACCTGGAAACACCATATATTTT
CSVARGTEPGNTIYF
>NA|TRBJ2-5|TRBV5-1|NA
TGCGCCAGCAGCTTCTGGGGCCGACTGGAGGGAGAGACCCAGTACTTC
CASSFWGRLEGETQYF